A selection of T cell receptor beta chains follows, all from one sample in a study of PD-1 blockade in classical Hodgkin lymphoma. Profiled with immunoSEQ multiplex PCR; TCRdb holds only in-frame clones, not every one. The table lists 100,000 or so clones, roughly 90% of them singletons. Sequencing was performed on peripheral blood mononuclear cells (PBMCs), taken before the fourth cycle of nivolumab. The source is a human donor with classical Hodgkin lymphoma. Each CDR3 is given with its conserved first and last residue. A D gene is named only where the DNA matches it firmly. Some rows have no size entry. The others give once, few or many, or a class for an expanded clone.

CDR3 protein: CASSLNADEQYF
CDR3 DNA: TGTGCCAGCAGCCTCAACGCAGACGAGCAGTACTTC
J gene: TRBJ2-7
D gene: .
V gene: TRBV6-5
clone size: .

CDR3 protein: CASSHGRYEQYF
CDR3 DNA: TGTGCCAGCAGCCACGGGAGGTACGAGCAGTACTTC
J gene: TRBJ2-7
D gene: TRBD2
V gene: TRBV5-6
clone size: .

CDR3 protein: CASSLGAGGGMYEQYF
CDR3 DNA: TGTGCCAGCAGCTTAGGTGCGGGAGGGGGTATGTACGAGCAGTACTTC
J gene: TRBJ2-7
D gene: TRBD2
V gene: TRBV5-4
clone size: .

CDR3 protein: CASSQDTGQQNQPQHF
CDR3 DNA: TGCGCCAGCAGCCAAGATACTGGACAGCAGAATCAGCCCCAGCATTTT
J gene: TRBJ1-5
D gene: .
V gene: TRBV4-1
clone size: once

CDR3 protein: CASSSRMVTSGYNEQFF
CDR3 DNA: TGTGCCAGCAGCTCCCGGATGGTGACTAGCGGTTACAATGAGCAGTTCTTC
J gene: TRBJ2-1
D gene: TRBD2
V gene: TRBV9
clone size: .

CDR3 protein: CASSEGLALHEQYF
CDR3 DNA: TGTGCCAGCAGCGAGGGACTAGCGCTTCACGAGCAGTACTTC
J gene: TRBJ2-7
D gene: TRBD2
V gene: TRBV7-9
clone size: once

CDR3 protein: CSVVGGSNREQYF
CDR3 DNA: TGCAGCGTTGTTGGGGGATCCAACAGAGAGCAGTACTTC
J gene: TRBJ2-7
D gene: .
V gene: TRBV29-1
clone size: .

CDR3 protein: CASSMGQLMNTEAFF
CDR3 DNA: TGTGCCAGCAGTATGGGACAGCTCATGAACACTGAAGCTTTCTTT
J gene: TRBJ1-1
D gene: TRBD1
V gene: TRBV27
clone size: .

CDR3 protein: CASSLLGVLGQGINEKLFF
CDR3 DNA: TGTGCCAGCAGTTTATTGGGGGTATTGGGTCAGGGGATTAATGAAAAACTGTTTTTT
J gene: TRBJ1-4
D gene: .
V gene: TRBV27
clone size: .

CDR3 protein: CASSVDTRNTIYF
CDR3 DNA: TGTGCCAGCAGCGTGGACACGCGAAACACCATATATTTT
J gene: TRBJ1-3
D gene: .
V gene: TRBV9
clone size: .

CDR3 protein: CSVERRLQETQYF
CDR3 DNA: TGCAGCGTAGAGCGGAGGCTCCAAGAGACCCAGTACTTC
J gene: TRBJ2-5
D gene: .
V gene: TRBV29-1
clone size: .

CDR3 protein: CASSGTRRGTEAFF
CDR3 DNA: TGTGCCAGCAGTGGAACGAGGAGGGGGACTGAAGCTTTCTTT
J gene: TRBJ1-1
D gene: .
V gene: TRBV2
clone size: .

CDR3 protein: CASSLESLQYEQYF
CDR3 DNA: TGTGCCAGCAGCTTGGAGTCATTGCAGTACGAGCAGTACTTC
J gene: TRBJ2-7
D gene: .
V gene: TRBV5-6
clone size: .

CDR3 protein: CASRRLAQVSGELFF
CDR3 DNA: TGTGCCAGCAGACGACTAGCCCAAGTTTCCGGGGAGCTGTTTTTT
J gene: TRBJ2-2
D gene: TRBD2
V gene: TRBV2
clone size: .

CDR3 protein: CASSRQMNTEAFF
CDR3 DNA: TGTGCCAGCAGCCGGCAGATGAACACTGAAGCTTTCTTT
J gene: TRBJ1-1
D gene: .
V gene: TRBV5-4
clone size: .

CDR3 protein: CASSLRGATTEAFF
CDR3 DNA: TGTGCCAGCAGCTTGCGGGGGGCAACGACTGAAGCTTTCTTT
J gene: TRBJ1-1
D gene: .
V gene: TRBV5-4
clone size: .

CDR3 protein: CASSLNVGPSYNEQFF
CDR3 DNA: TGTGCCAGCAGCTTAAACGTAGGGCCTTCCTACAATGAGCAGTTCTTC
J gene: TRBJ2-1
D gene: .
V gene: TRBV7-8
clone size: .